These 14 T cell receptor beta chains share one sample of origin, sequenced in a study of blood T cell repertoires in COVID-19. Clones were sequenced by immunoSEQ multiplex PCR, and TCRdb holds only the in-frame ones, with some missing. This table has about 74,000 clones, 70% to 90% appearing once. The sample comprised peripheral blood. These receptor sequences come from a man in his 70s with acute or convalescent COVID-19.

V and J are TRBV30 and TRBJ1-5, with 9 bases that match TRBD1. The CDR3 is 19 amino acids. V shed 3 bases and J 2 bases; nucleotides not matched to a gene: 17. Germline V gene data show CDR1 as GTSNPN and CDR2 as SVGIG (reference sequence). The DNA for the CDR3 is TGTGCCTGGAGGGCCGCCGCCACGGACAGGGGATTGTGCAATCAGCCCCAGCATTTT. It is translated as CAWRAAATDRGLCNQPQHF.

This chain joins TRBV4-3 and TRBJ1-4; D might be TRBD1 (5 bases). The length of the CDR3 is 16 residues. Germline assignment: CDR1 LGHNA and CDR2 YSLEER. The V and J ends lost 1 base and 3 bases respectively, with 12 bases between them. The CDR3 bases are TGCGCCAGCAGCCAAGGGGGGGGAGGGGCTAATGAAAAACTGTTTTTT. Its translation: CASSQGGGGANEKLFF.

The chain combines TRBV15 with TRBJ1-1; D call uncertain. This CDR3 comprises 12 residues. V was trimmed by 0 bases and J by 8 bases, leaving 7 bases between them. CDR1 is LNHNV, CDR2 YYDKDF, per germline (reference sequence). The CDR3 DNA reads TGTGCCACCAGCAGAGATCGTTCCGAAGCTTTCTTT. Its translation is CATSRDRSEAFF. The whole variable domain, remainder taken from reference TRBV15 and TRBJ1-1, is DAMVIQNPRYQVTQFGKPVTLSCSQTLNHNVMYWYQQKSSQAPKLLFHYYDKDFNNEADTPDNFQSRRPNTSFCFLDIRSPGLGDTAMYLCATSRDRSEAFFGQGTRLTVV.

The V call is TRBV27, the J call TRBJ2-1; possibly TRBD1 for D (5 bases). With 1 base removed from V and 5 bases from J, the gap between germline ends came to 6 bases. The CDR3 contains 13 residues. Germline CDR1 reads MNHEY; CDR2 reads SMNVEV (reference sequence). The CDR3 nucleotides read TGTGCCAGCAGTTTATTACAGGACAATGAGCAGTTCTTC. Its protein is CASSLLQDNEQFF.

The V and J genes are TRBV5-4 and TRBJ2-7; D is possibly TRBD1 (6 bases). Germline V gene data show CDR1 as SGHNT and CDR2 as YYREEE (reference sequence). The CDR3 runs 13 residues. V shed 4 bases and J shed 0 bases, with 8 bases lying between them. CDR3 nucleotide sequence: TGTGCCAGCAGCCAGACAGGCTCCTACGAGCAGTACTTC. Amino acids: CASSQTGSYEQYF.

The chain uses TRBV3-1 (or the pseudogene TRBV3-2) and TRBJ1-6; D gene uncertain. The germline V and J ends were trimmed by 0 bases and 0 bases, with 9 bases remaining between them. CDR1 and CDR2 from the germline V gene are LGHDT and YNNKEL (reference sequence). The CDR3 length is 17 residues. The CDR3 coding sequence is TGTGCCAGCAGCCAAGATATACGGAGCTCCTATAATTCACCCCTCCACTTT. This encodes CASSQDIRSSYNSPLHF.

The chain is built from TRBV10-2 and TRBJ1-5, with a possible D match to TRBD1 (6 bases). Per the germline V gene, CDR1 is WSHSY and CDR2 is SAAADI. The CDR3 covers 13 residues. The germline V and J ends were trimmed by 2 bases and 5 bases, with 7 bases remaining between them. CDR3 protein: CASSEGGYQPQHF. The CDR3 DNA is TGCGCCAGCAGTGAGGGGGGCTATCAGCCCCAGCATTTT.

The CDR3 DNA is TGCAGTGCTAGTATTCTAGCAGCCTACGAGCAGTACTTC. Its translation is CSASILAAYEQYF. J is TRBJ2-7 and V is TRBV20-1; a weak D match, TRBD2 (5 bases). V dropped 3 bases and J dropped 2 bases, with 11 bases sitting between them. This CDR3 contains 13 residues. CDR1 and CDR2 from the germline V gene are DFQATT and SNEGSKA (reference sequence).

The chain couples TRBV6-2 or TRBV6-3 to TRBJ2-4; D is perhaps TRBD2 (5 bases). Trimming took 5 bases from V and 0 from J, leaving 5 bases between them. The germline V gene encodes CDR1 MNHEY and CDR2 SVGEGT. The CDR3 is 13 amino acids. This CDR3 is CASSGLAKNIQYF. As DNA, the CDR3 is TGTGCCAGCAGTGGACTAGCCAAAAACATTCAGTACTTC.

The table lists this clone with a few counts. The chain has TRBV27 and TRBJ1-3, with D possibly matching TRBD1 (6 bases). The CDR3 extends over 16 amino acids. V lost 0 bases and J 3 bases, leaving 12 bases between the germline ends. The V gene's germline CDR1 is MNHEY and CDR2 SMNVEV (reference sequence). The DNA for the CDR3 is TGTGCCAGCAGTTTATCTGGCGGACAGTTTGGAAACACCATATATTTT. Translated, it gives CASSLSGGQFGNTIYF.

The rearrangement uses TRBV5-4 and TRBJ1-3; TRBD1 is a possible D gene (6 bases). The CDR3 length is 16 residues. Germline loops: CDR1 SGHNT, CDR2 YYREEE (reference sequence). With 4 bases removed from V and 5 bases from J, the gap between germline ends came to 19 bases. CDR3 sequence: CASSDRKRDRRNTIYF. The CDR3, as DNA: TGTGCCAGCAGCGACAGGAAACGGGACCGTCGAAACACCATATATTTT.

This clone occurred once. J is TRBJ2-7 and V is TRBV5-6; the D gene is possibly TRBD1 (6 bases). The ends were cut back, 7 bases at V and 4 bases at J, with 18 bases in the middle. This CDR3 has 14 amino acids. Germline V gene lookup returns CDR1 SGHDT and CDR2 YYEEEE. CDR3 nucleotide sequence: TGTGCCAGCGACTCCGGGACACCCCCGTACGAGCAGTACTTC. Protein sequence: CASDSGTPPYEQYF. The full variable domain, in which reference TRBV5-6 and TRBJ2-7 provide the parts outside the CDR3, is DAGVTQSPTHLIKTRGQQVTLRCSPKSGHDTVSWYQQALGQGPQFIFQYYEEEERQRGNFPDRFSGHQFPNYSSELNVNALLLGDSALYLCASDSGTPPYEQYFGPGTRLTVT.

The chain combines TRBV19 with TRBJ2-1; 9 bases line up with TRBD2. V gave up 3 bases and J gave up 6 bases; unmatched junction bases: 3. The CDR3 has 14 amino acids. The germline gives CDR1 LNHDA, CDR2 SQIVND (reference sequence). CDR3 nucleotide sequence: TGTGCCAGTAGTATTTCTAGCGGGGTCAATGAGCAGTTCTTC. It is translated as CASSISSGVNEQFF.

The V call is TRBV5-4, the J call TRBJ2-7, with 9 nucleotides matching TRBD1. This CDR3 region has 15 residues. Trimming took 5 bases from V and 5 from J; bases not matched to a gene: 11. Germline values: CDR1 SGHNT, CDR2 YYREEE (reference sequence). The CDR3 DNA reads as TGTGCCAGCAGTCGGACCGGGACAGGGCATAACGAGCAGTACTTC. Translated: CASSRTGTGHNEQYF.